Below are 26 T cell receptor beta chains sequenced from a single sample in a study of CD8 T cell repertoires and HIV-1 epitope variants. Their antigens remain unidentified. Profiling relied on immunoSEQ multiplex PCR, and the TCRdb table lists in-frame clones only, not all of them. This sample carries thousands of clones, around 70% of them seen once, and the ten largest clones take approximately 40%. Material for sequencing was cultured CD8+ T cells derived from PBMCs. The receptors were gathered from a male donor with HIV.

V gene TRBV7-8 combines with J gene TRBJ1-2; D might be TRBD1 (6 bases). Germline CDR1 and CDR2: SGHVS and FQNEAQ. CDR3 length: 14 residues. With 5 bases removed from V and 0 bases from J, the gap between germline ends came to 10 bases. The CDR3 protein is CASSQDSANYGYTF. DNA for the CDR3: TGTGCCAGCAGCCAGGACAGTGCTAACTATGGCTACACCTTC.

CDR3 bases: TGTGCCAGCAGTGAAGCGACAGACACCGGGGAGCTGTTTTTT. It is translated as CASSEATDTGELFF. This sequence joins TRBV6-1 and TRBJ2-2; maybe TRBD1 (5 bases). CDR3 size: 14 residues. Germline-derived CDR1 and CDR2 are MNHNS and SASEGT. V lost 0 bases and J 3 bases, leaving 5 bases between the germline ends.

The chain joins TRBV28 to TRBJ2-5, with D perhaps given as TRBD1 or TRBD2 (6 bases each). Trimming stripped 4 bases from V and 5 bases from J, with 14 bases between. Germline V gene data show CDR1 as MDHEN and CDR2 as SYDVKM. The CDR3 length is 14 residues. DNA for the CDR3: TGTGCCAGCAGTTCGCAACAGGGAGGCGAGACCCAGTACTTC. It specifies CASSSQQGGETQYF.

The J gene is TRBJ1-3, the V gene TRBV4-3; tentative D call: TRBD1 (5 bases). V shed 0 bases and J shed 4 bases, with 10 bases lying between them. CDR3 length equals 15 residues. Germline V gives CDR1 LGHNA, CDR2 YSLEER. This CDR3 reads CASSQDWGFGNTIYF. CDR3 in DNA: TGCGCCAGCAGCCAAGATTGGGGGTTCGGAAACACCATATATTTT.

This rearrangement joins TRBV19 to TRBJ1-1; D is perhaps TRBD1 (6 bases). The ends were cut back, 4 bases at V and 4 bases at J, with 10 bases in the middle. This CDR3 contains 13 residues. Germline V CDR1 and CDR2: LNHDA, SQIVND (reference sequence). The CDR3 DNA follows: TGTGCCAGTAGTACCTTAGGGGGCACTGAAGCTTTCTTT. Its translation: CASSTLGGTEAFF.

The rearrangement uses TRBV5-1 and TRBJ2-7; 8 bases agree with TRBD1. This CDR3 region has 16 residues. CDR1 and CDR2 (germline): SGHRS, YFSETQ. V dropped 3 bases and J dropped 6; count of bases not matched to a gene: 14. CDR3 coding DNA: TGCGCCAGCAGCTACCTTAGACAGGGGTTCATCGGCGAGCAGTACTTC. Residues: CASSYLRQGFIGEQYF.

In its sample, this clone was seen once. V and J are TRBV27 and TRBJ2-7, with D perhaps TRBD2 (6 bases). With 0 bases removed from V and 1 base from J, the gap between germline ends came to 13 bases. The CDR3 has 16 amino acids. The V gene's germline CDR1 is MNHEY and CDR2 SMNVEV (reference sequence). This chain's CDR3 is CASSLSEGTVSYEQYF. DNA for the CDR3: TGTGCCAGCAGTTTATCGGAGGGGACTGTATCCTACGAGCAGTACTTC.

The CDR3 spells CASSVPGTGGNTEAFF. Written as DNA, the CDR3 is TGTGCCAGCAGCGTCCCTGGGACAGGGGGGAACACTGAAGCTTTCTTT. The chain couples TRBV11-1 to TRBJ1-1; 11 positions agree with TRBD1. The trim removed 5 bases at V and 1 base at J, leaving 6 bases unmatched. The CDR3 length is 16 residues. Germline lookup yields CDR1 SGHAT and CDR2 FQDESV (reference sequence).

The chain has TRBV7-2 and TRBJ2-1, with 10 positions matching TRBD1. Germline-derived CDR1 and CDR2 are SGHTA and FQGNSA. CDR3 length: 14 residues. J lost 6 bases, V lost 3 bases, and 2 bases had no gene match. The CDR3 is CASSLGQGPNEQFF. The DNA of the CDR3 is TGTGCCAGCAGCTTGGGACAGGGGCCCAATGAGCAGTTCTTC.

J is TRBJ2-1 and V is TRBV9; 9 bases match TRBD1. The germline gives CDR1 SGDLS, CDR2 YYNGEE. V shed 2 bases, J shed 3 bases, and the junction held 15 bases outside the gene matches. The CDR3 is 19 amino acids. The CDR3 here is CASSVRTGDSGTGYNEQFF. The CDR3, as DNA: TGTGCCAGCAGCGTCCGGACAGGGGATTCCGGCACGGGCTACAATGAGCAGTTCTTC.

In its sample, this clone was seen a few times. The chain is built from TRBV7-9 and TRBJ2-2; 13 bases are shared with TRBD2. J was trimmed by 0 bases and V by 5 bases; bases with no gene match: 6. CDR1 is SEHNR and CDR2 is FQNEAQ in the germline V gene (reference sequence). There are 18 residues in the CDR3. The CDR3 bases are TGTGCCAGCAGCGACACGACTAGCGGGAGGTCGAACACCGGGGAGCTGTTTTTT. Translated, it gives CASSDTTSGRSNTGELFF.

In its sample, this clone is medium-sized. The V and J genes are TRBV5-6 and TRBJ2-7; 8 bases agree with TRBD1. With V trimmed by 3 bases and J by 4 bases, 12 bases remained unmatched. Germline-derived CDR1 and CDR2 are SGHDT and YYEEEE. This CDR3 contains 16 residues. For the CDR3, the DNA is TGTGCCAGCAGCTGGCAGTCGACCAGGGGGCTATACGAGCAGTACTTC. Its translation: CASSWQSTRGLYEQYF.

The genes are TRBV11-1 and TRBJ2-7; TRBD2 is a possible D gene (6 bases). The length of the CDR3 is 15 residues. V lost 1 base to trimming and J lost 0 bases, with 10 bases between them. Looked up from germline, CDR1 is SGHAT and CDR2 is FQDESV (reference sequence). CDR3 protein: CASSLGVGSSYEQYF. The CDR3 DNA reads TGTGCCAGCAGCTTAGGAGTCGGGAGCTCCTACGAGCAGTACTTC.

The chain combines TRBV19 with TRBJ2-7; 9 nucleotides match TRBD2. The J segment lost 4 bases and the V segment lost 8 bases, leaving 6 bases of the junction unmatched. This CDR3 spans 13 amino acids. Germline loops: CDR1 LNHDA, CDR2 SQIVND (reference sequence). The CDR3 coding sequence is TGTGCCAGTGCGGAACTAGCGGGTTACGAGCAGTACTTC. Amino acids: CASAELAGYEQYF.

The J gene is TRBJ2-2, the V gene TRBV5-1; TRBD2 agrees at 12 bases. The CDR3 covers 16 residues. Germline CDR1 SGHRS, CDR2 YFSETQ. The J segment lost 7 bases and the V segment lost 3 bases, leaving 7 bases of the junction unmatched. In DNA form, the CDR3 reads TGCGCCAGCAGCTCTAGCGGGAGGGCCCATAACGGGGAGCTGTTTTTT. This encodes CASSSSGRAHNGELFF.

The chain has TRBV27 and TRBJ2-4; weak D call: TRBD1 (6 bases). The ends were cut back, 10 bases at V and 3 bases at J, with 25 bases in the middle. The CDR3 extends over 17 amino acids. Germline V gives CDR1 MNHEY, CDR2 SMNVEV (reference sequence). CDR3 DNA sequence: TGTGCCACCCAATACTCTTTCAGGGGTCGTAGCAAAAACATTCAGTACTTC. This gives the protein CATQYSFRGRSKNIQYF.

The rearrangement links TRBV11-2 to TRBJ1-5; no reliable D call. CDR1 and CDR2 (germline): SGHAT, FQNNGV. The CDR3 extends over 13 amino acids. V was trimmed by 0 bases and J by 6 bases, leaving 6 bases between them. The CDR3 spells CASSLDRVQPQHF. CDR3 nucleotide sequence: TGTGCCAGCAGCTTAGATCGGGTTCAGCCCCAGCATTTT.

The chain couples TRBV29-1 to TRBJ1-2; D not certain. The ends were cut back, 7 bases at V and 2 bases at J, with 11 bases in the middle. Germline values: CDR1 SQVTM, CDR2 ANQGSEA. This CDR3 has 12 amino acids. DNA of the CDR3: TGCAGCGCCCCTATCGGGAACTATGGCTACACCTTC. Translation gives CSAPIGNYGYTF. The complete variable domain, with remaining parts taken from reference TRBV29-1 and TRBJ1-2, reads SAVISQKPSRDICQRGTSLTIQCQVDSQVTMMFWYRQQPGQSLTLIATANQGSEATYESGFVIDKFPISRPNLTFSTLTVSNMSPEDSSIYLCSAPIGNYGYTFGSGTRLTVV.

This chain joins TRBV4-1 and TRBJ2-3; D is perhaps TRBD2 (6 bases). Deletions cut 0 bases from V and 2 bases from J, with 15 bases between. Per germline, CDR1 MGHRA and CDR2 YSYEKL. The CDR3 extends over 17 amino acids. The CDR3 nucleotides are TGCGCCAGCAGCCAAGATCCCTGGGGACTCCCCACAGATACGCAGTATTTT. As protein: CASSQDPWGLPTDTQYF.

The chain employs TRBV27 and TRBJ2-7; 8 nucleotides line up with TRBD1. J lost 3 bases, V lost 3 bases, and 4 bases had no gene match. Germline CDR1 and CDR2: MNHEY and SMNVEV (reference sequence). The CDR3 is 14 amino acids. The CDR3 bases are TGTGCCAGCAGTTTTGGGACAGGTCTCTACGAGCAGTACTTC. Amino acid sequence: CASSFGTGLYEQYF.

The rearrangement joins TRBV6-6 to TRBJ2-7; D might be TRBD1 (6 bases). V gave up 0 bases and J gave up 3 bases, with 6 bases separating them. CDR3 length equals 13 residues. Per the germline V gene, CDR1 is MNHNY and CDR2 is SVGAGI (reference sequence). The CDR3 DNA follows: TGTGCCAGCAGTTACTCACAGGGCTACGAGCAGTACTTC. Protein: CASSYSQGYEQYF.

The chain couples TRBV30 to TRBJ1-2; tentatively, D is TRBD1 (5 bases). V lost 1 base and J 4 bases, leaving 16 bases between the germline ends. Germline V gene lookup returns CDR1 GTSNPN and CDR2 SVGIG (reference sequence). The CDR3 consists of 15 residues. The CDR3, as DNA: TGTGCCTGGAGTGGACGGGACGCTTGGACCTATGGCTACACCTTC. Translated: CAWSGRDAWTYGYTF.

This rearrangement joins TRBV7-3 to TRBJ2-1, with TRBD2 matching 14 bases. The CDR3 loop spans 15 amino acids. Germline loops: CDR1 SGHTA, CDR2 FQGTGA. J lost 10 bases, V lost 5 bases, and 7 bases had no gene match. The CDR3 DNA follows: TGTGCCAGCAGCCCGGGACTAGCGGGGGAGAGGGAGCAGTTCTTC. Its protein product is CASSPGLAGEREQFF.

The chain couples TRBV6-5 to TRBJ2-3; 8 bases are a match to TRBD1. Germline assignment: CDR1 MNHEY and CDR2 SVGAGI. There are 14 residues in the CDR3. V was clipped by 5 bases and J by 3 bases; unmatched bases: 4. CDR3 sequence reads: CASSGTGGTDTQYF. The CDR3 DNA sequence: TGTGCCAGCAGTGGGACAGGCGGGACAGATACGCAGTATTTT.

This clone was recorded a few times. The gene calls are TRBV30 and TRBJ2-1; tentative D call: TRBD1 (6 bases). Trimming left V 1 base short and J 13 bases short, with 14 bases between. Per germline, CDR1 GTSNPN and CDR2 SVGIG (reference sequence). This CDR3 contains 12 residues. The CDR3 is CAWSEGEQLQFF. CDR3 DNA: TGTGCCTGGAGTGAGGGGGAACAGCTCCAGTTCTTC. Drawing the rest from reference TRBV30 and TRBJ2-1, the complete variable domain is SQTIHQWPATLVQPVGSPLSLECTVEGTSNPNLYWYRQAAGRGLQLLFYSVGIGQISSEVPQNLSASRPQDRQFILSSKKLLLSDSGFYLCAWSEGEQLQFFGPGTRLTVL.

This clone was seen a handful of times. The DNA for the CDR3 is TGTGCCACCAGCCTGGGACTGAGGACTGAAGCTTTCTTT. Translating gives CATSLGLRTEAFF. The chain couples TRBV15 to TRBJ1-1; maybe TRBD1 (5 bases). Germline CDR1 reads LNHNV; CDR2 reads YYDKDF (reference sequence). This CDR3 region has 13 residues. Between the trimmed V and J ends, which lost 5 bases and 5 bases, there was a span of 12 bases.